A selection of T cell receptor beta chains follows, all from one sample in a study of shared clonotypes between healthy human individuals. Data came from immunoSEQ multiplex PCR; TCRdb stores just in-frame clones and leaves some out. The sample records about 820,000 clones, around 93% being singletons. Source material: naive CD8+ T cells sorted from blood. The receptors were gathered from a man aged 25-40 years in good health. CDR3s include the opening cysteine and the closing phenylalanine or tryptophan. Each record gives: clone size, V gene, J gene, D gene, CDR3 DNA, CDR3 protein. The D gene is left open where the match is weak. Clone sizes are given selectively: once, few, many, or a class where the clone is expanded.

>-|TRBV5-1|TRBJ1-1|TRBD1
TGCGCCAGCAGCGAGACCGGGACAGGGTTCACTGAAGCTTTCTTT
CASSETGTGFTEAFF
>-|TRBV30|TRBJ2-7|TRBD1
TGTGCCTGGAGCCGGGACAGCAACTACGAGCAGTACTTC
CAWSRDSNYEQYF
>-|TRBV29-1|TRBJ2-1|TRBD2
TGCAGCGTTGAAGATCTTCCTAGCGGGTCACTTAATGAGCAGTTCTTC
CSVEDLPSGSLNEQFF
>few|TRBV19|TRBJ2-1|TRBD1
TGTGCCAGTAGTATAATCCAGGGGGATTACAATGAGCAGTTCTTC
CASSIIQGDYNEQFF
>-|TRBV27|TRBJ2-7|TRBD2
TGTGCCAGCACCTCCTCGCCCCGGGGGGCCTACGAGCAGTACTTC
CASTSSPRGAYEQYF
>-|TRBV5-6|TRBJ1-2|-
TGTGCCAGCAGCTTGGGGACAAGCTATGGCTACACCTTC
CASSLGTSYGYTF
>-|TRBV15|TRBJ2-1|-
TGTGCCACCAGCGGGACTCCCAGCTCCTACAATGAGCAGTTCTTC
CATSGTPSSYNEQFF
>-|TRBV7-7|TRBJ2-5|-
TGTGCTAGCAGCTTAGAGGGGGGTTTCCAGACCCAGTACTTC
CASSLEGGFQTQYF
>few|TRBV9|TRBJ1-4|TRBD1
TGTGCCAGCAGCGTTACAGGGGATGTGAGTGAAAAACTGTTTTTT
CASSVTGDVSEKLFF
>-|TRBV27|TRBJ2-7|-
TGTGCCAGCAGAATACAGGGTATGGGGTCCTACGAGCAGTACTTC
CASRIQGMGSYEQYF
>once|TRBV13|TRBJ1-2|-
TGTGCCAGCAGCTTAGGGCAGGGTATCGGCTACACCTTC
CASSLGQGIGYTF
>-|TRBV7-2|TRBJ2-1|TRBD1
TGTGCCAGCAGCACCGGGACAGGGTACCACAATGAGCAGTTCTTC
CASSTGTGYHNEQFF
>-|TRBV29-1|TRBJ2-7|TRBD1
TGCAGCGTTGAGTTCATAGACAGGGGTAGTACCTACGAGCAGTACTTC
CSVEFIDRGSTYEQYF
>-|TRBV19|TRBJ1-5|-
TGTGCCAGTAAGGCGGCTCGGGACCTTCATCAGCCCCAGCATTTT
CASKAARDLHQPQHF
>once|TRBV11-3|TRBJ2-5|TRBD2
TGTGCCAGCAGCTCCCGGGAGGGCCAAGAGACCCAGTACTTC
CASSSREGQETQYF
>-|TRBV7-6|TRBJ2-1|-
TGTGCCAGCAGCTTAGTTTCGTACGAGGATAGTGGTGAGCAGTTCTTC
CASSLVSYEDSGEQFF
>-|TRBV5-8|TRBJ2-7|-
TGTGCCAGCACCCCGGGACGATACTACGAGCAGTACTTC
CASTPGRYYEQYF
>-|TRBV7-9|TRBJ2-5|-
TGTGCCAGCACCCATTCTGAGGGCTGGGAGACCCAGTACTTC
CASTHSEGWETQYF
>-|TRBV28|TRBJ1-1|-
TGTGCCAGCAGTTCCATCACTTCCAGGCAGGCTTTCTTT
CASSSITSRQAFF
>-|TRBV6-5|TRBJ2-2|-
TGTGCCAGCAGCTCCTACATGACGAACACCGGGGAGCTGTTTTTT
CASSSYMTNTGELFF
>-|TRBV7-9|TRBJ2-3|TRBD1
TGTGCCAGCAGCGGACCACCGACAGGGTGGACAGATACGCAGTATTTT
CASSGPPTGWTDTQYF
>-|TRBV10-1|TRBJ2-1|-
TGCGCCAGCAGTACTAGACAGGATCCTACGCCCTACAATGAGCAGTTCTTC
CASSTRQDPTPYNEQFF
>-|TRBV11-3|TRBJ2-2|-
TGTGCCAGCAGCTTAGAAGCGGGGGCGGGACAGTTGGACACCGGGGAGCTGTTTTTT
CASSLEAGAGQLDTGELFF
>-|TRBV7-9|TRBJ2-7|-
TGTGCCAGCAGCCCGAGGACAGCATGGGAGCAGTACTTC
CASSPRTAWEQYF